The T cell receptor beta chain under discussion was sequenced for a study of T-cell memory formation after mild COVID-19. Looked up from germline, CDR1 is SGHRS and CDR2 is YFSETQ. The CDR3 spans 13 residues. The V and J ends lost 5 bases and 7 bases respectively, with 13 bases between them. TCRdb ran MiXCR on the 5' RACE reads and lists one entry per CDR3 protein. The sample carries roughly 500,000 distinct CDR3 sequences, roughly 22% recorded once. The TCR comes from an adult woman who had mild COVID-19 (a few samples of this study predate the infection). Cell type and time point are not known. Sequenced: PBMCs or a T cell subset sorted from them (not recorded which). The V and J genes are TRBV5-1 and TRBJ2-1; D may be TRBD2 (6 bases). The CDR3 region is CASSPYGGNEQFF. CDR3 sequence (DNA): TGCGCCAGCAGTCCCTACGGGGGAAATGAGCAGTTCTTC.